The rows below give T cell receptor beta chains drawn from one sample of a study of cytomegalovirus exposure and HLA in healthy donors. This table comes from immunoSEQ multiplex PCR, and its TCRdb copy is limited to in-frame clones, with some not included. Of under 35,000 clones listed, 60% to 80% were seen once; the top ten hold around 43%. Sequenced input: PBMCs. Every receptor here comes from a male donor in good health and CMV-seropositive. CDR3s include the opening cysteine and the closing phenylalanine or tryptophan. The D gene is left open where the match is weak. Some rows have no size entry. The others give once, few or many, or a class for an expanded clone.

TRBV5-1,TRBD1,.,TRBJ1-1,TGCGCCAGCAGCCCGGGGACAGGCAACATGAACACTGAAGCTTTCTTT,CASSPGTGNMNTEAFF
TRBV14,.,.,TRBJ2-7,TGTGCCAGCAGCCAAGTGGCGAGGAACTACGAGCAGTACTTC,CASSQVARNYEQYF
TRBV18,.,.,TRBJ1-2,TGTGCCAGCTCACCGTCGGGCGGGTACTATGGCTACACCTTC,CASSPSGGYYGYTF
TRBV19,TRBD1,.,TRBJ2-7,TGTGCCAGTAGTTTGGGACAGGGGGACGAGCAGTACTTC,CASSLGQGDEQYF
TRBV5-1,TRBD1,.,TRBJ1-1,TGCGCCAGCAGCTTGGGACAGGGGAGCCTCACTGAAGCTTTCTTT,CASSLGQGSLTEAFF
TRBV30,TRBD2,.,TRBJ2-3,TGTGCCTGGTTAGGCCGGGAGGTGCCCACAGATACGCAGTATTTT,CAWLGREVPTDTQYF
TRBV11-2,TRBD2,.,TRBJ2-1,TGTGCCAGCAGCCCGGGGACTAGCGGGGATTACAATGAGCAGTTCTTC,CASSPGTSGDYNEQFF
TRBV6-5,TRBD1,.,TRBJ2-2,TGTGCCAGTACAGGGGCCGCGAACACCGGGGAGCTGTTTTTT,CASTGAANTGELFF
TRBV28,TRBD1,.,TRBJ2-7,TGTGCCAGCAGTTATCCCTGGCCGGGACAGGGATCCTACGAGCAGTACTTC,CASSYPWPGQGSYEQYF
TRBV7-9,TRBD2,few,TRBJ2-6,TGTGCCAGCAGCGTGGGGCGGGGGTACTCTGGGGCCAACGTCCTGACTTTC,CASSVGRGYSGANVLTF
TRBV4-2,.,.,TRBJ2-1,TGTGCCAGCAGCCAAGATCCCCCTAGCGAGGCCTACAATGAGCAGTTCTTC,CASSQDPPSEAYNEQFF
TRBV28,TRBD1,.,TRBJ1-1,TGTGCTTTGGCTCAGGGGGCGAACACTGAAGCTTTCTTT,CALAQGANTEAFF
TRBV6-5,.,many,TRBJ2-2,TGTGCCAGCAGAATCCTACGGGACACCGGGGAGCTGTTTTTT,CASRILRDTGELFF
TRBV13,.,.,TRBJ1-6,TGTGCCAGCAGCTTGTCCCGGGGGGGGAGCTCCTATAATTCACCCCTCCACTTT,CASSLSRGGSSYNSPLHF
TRBV6-1,.,.,TRBJ1-6,TGTGCCAGCAGACTTACAGGGAATAATTCACCCCTCCACTTT,CASRLTGNNSPLHF
TRBV5-1,TRBD1,.,TRBJ1-1,TGCGCCAGCAGCTTGGGCCAGACAGGGTGGTACACTGAAGCTTTCTTT,CASSLGQTGWYTEAFF
TRBV6-5,.,.,TRBJ1-2,TGTGCCAGCAGTTACTCGGCGGTAGCTAACTATGGCTACACCTTC,CASSYSAVANYGYTF
TRBV2,TRBD1,few,TRBJ1-5,TGTGCCAGCACCCTCATGAGACAGGGGGCGGGACAGCCCCAGCATTTT,CASTLMRQGAGQPQHF
TRBV7-6,TRBD1,.,TRBJ1-5,TGTGCCAGCAGCCTCCAGGGGGGCGGCAATCAGCCCCAGCATTTT,CASSLQGGGNQPQHF
TRBV11-2,TRBD2,.,TRBJ2-3,TGTGCCAGCAGCCGAGGGAGGGCTAGCGGAAGCACAGATACGCAGTATTTT,CASSRGRASGSTDTQYF
TRBV5-6,TRBD1,few,TRBJ1-1,TGTGCCAGCAAAAAGTGGACAGGGAGAGCTTTCTTT,CASKKWTGRAFF
TRBV5-6,.,.,TRBJ2-5,TGTGCCAGCAGCTTGATGTCGGGGGAGACCCAGTACTTC,CASSLMSGETQYF
TRBV6-5,.,.,TRBJ1-5,TGTGCCAGCAGTTGGGGGGGTCACAATCAGCCCCAGCATTTT,CASSWGGHNQPQHF
TRBV14,.,once,TRBJ1-2,TGTGCCAGCAGCCAATGGGGCAAAAACTTCAACTATGGCTACACCTTC,CASSQWGKNFNYGYTF
TRBV30,TRBD1,few,TRBJ1-1,TGTGCCTGGACTAGAAAGGACAGGGGGCGTTCCACTGAAGCTTTCTTT,CAWTRKDRGRSTEAFF
TRBV5-6,TRBD2,.,TRBJ2-5,TGTGCCAGCAATGAAGGCGGGGAGGGAGAGACCCAGTACTTC,CASNEGGEGETQYF
TRBV18,.,.,TRBJ1-2,TGTGCCAGCTCACTTTACCTCTCTCGACAGACCCACCGGAATGGCTACACCTTC,CASSLYLSRQTHRNGYTF
TRBV7-2,TRBD2,.,TRBJ2-2,TGTGCCAGCAGCCAATTAGCGGGGGTCACCGGGGAGCTGTTTTTT,CASSQLAGVTGELFF
TRBV28,.,.,TRBJ1-1,TGTGCCAGCAGTCTCGAACAGGGAAGAGCTTTCTTT,CASSLEQGRAFF
TRBV6-5,.,few,TRBJ1-1,TGTGCCAGCACCGCCCAGGGGAACACTGAAGCTTTCTTT,CASTAQGNTEAFF
TRBV7-9,TRBD1,.,TRBJ2-2,TGTGCCAGCAGCCGGACCGGGACAGGCACCGGGGAGCTGTTTTTT,CASSRTGTGTGELFF
TRBV25-1,.,few,TRBJ2-2,TGTGCCAGCAGTGTCCAGGGCACCGGGGAGCTGTTTTTT,CASSVQGTGELFF
TRBV5-4,TRBD1,.,TRBJ1-1,TGTGCCAGCAGCTTCCCCCCGGGACAGGGGAAGACCACTGAAGCTTTCTTT,CASSFPPGQGKTTEAFF
TRBV11-2,.,.,TRBJ2-7,TGTGCCAGCAGCTTAAACCCATTGAGCTCCTACGAGCAGTACTTC,CASSLNPLSSYEQYF
TRBV4-1,.,few,TRBJ2-5,TGCGCCAGCAGCCAAGACAGGGAACTCCCCCAGTACTTC,CASSQDRELPQYF
TRBV6-5,.,.,TRBJ2-7,TGTGCCAGCAGTTACCTCCGGAGCTCCTACGAGCAGTACTTC,CASSYLRSSYEQYF
TRBV28,TRBD1,.,TRBJ2-4,TGTGCCAGCAGCCAGGGGGACAAAAACATTCAGTACTTC,CASSQGDKNIQYF
TRBV6-4,.,.,TRBJ1-6,TGTGCCAGCAGTGAAGAACCCCTATCCTCACCCCTCCACTTT,CASSEEPLSSPLHF
TRBV5-4,.,.,TRBJ1-2,TGTGCCAGCAGCTTGGAGCTTTATGGCTACACCTTC,CASSLELYGYTF
TRBV7-8,.,few,TRBJ1-2,TGTGCCAGCAGCCGACTTCCTTTCTATGGCTACACCTTC,CASSRLPFYGYTF
TRBV6-6,.,few,TRBJ1-1,TGTGCCAGCATCCGGGACTTACGCCCCACTGAAGCTTTCTTT,CASIRDLRPTEAFF
TRBV20-1,.,.,TRBJ2-3,TGCAGTGCTAAGACTGGAGATACGCAGTATTTT,CSAKTGDTQYF
TRBV5-4,.,.,TRBJ1-1,TGTGCCAGCAGCCCCGGGGGGGGCGGTGCTTTCTTT,CASSPGGGGAFF
TRBV18,TRBD1,.,TRBJ1-5,TGTGCCAGCTCACCCCGACAGGGGAATCAGCCCCAGCATTTT,CASSPRQGNQPQHF
TRBV5-6,.,few,TRBJ1-2,TGTGCCAGCAGCTCTGTAGCGGGGGACTACACCTTC,CASSSVAGDYTF